Below, 9 T cell receptor beta chains from the same sample are listed, as sequenced in a study of blood T cell repertoires in COVID-19. Profiling relied on immunoSEQ multiplex PCR, and the TCRdb table lists in-frame clones only, not all of them. The sample consists of roughly 140,000 clones, about 88% of them appearing once. The sequenced material came from peripheral blood. These receptors came from an older woman with acute or convalescent COVID-19.

V usage is TRBV19 and J usage is TRBJ2-1; maybe TRBD2 (7 bases). Trimming shortened V by 3 bases and J by 9 bases, and 12 bases separated the two germline ends. The CDR3 length is 13 residues. Germline values: CDR1 LNHDA, CDR2 SQIVND (reference sequence). CDR3 sequence (DNA): TGTGCCAGTAGTATGTCGGGGGGCCTTGAGCAGTTCTTC. Its translation: CASSMSGGLEQFF.

The chain uses TRBV4-2 and TRBJ1-5; 7 bases match TRBD1. Germline-derived CDR1 and CDR2 are LGHNA and YNFKEQ. The CDR3 loop spans 15 amino acids. With 4 bases clipped from V and 4 bases from J, the junction kept 7 bases outside the gene matches. CDR3 in amino acids: CASSRDRAINQPQHF. CDR3 coding DNA: TGTGCCAGCAGCCGCGACAGGGCGATAAATCAGCCCCAGCATTTT.

The chain recombines TRBV7-2 with TRBJ1-2; no clear D gene. Trimming pared 1 base from V and 6 bases from J, leaving 12 bases between. The V gene's germline CDR1 is SGHTA and CDR2 FQGNSA. The CDR3 runs to 14 residues. The CDR3 loop is CASSLERATDGYTF. The CDR3 DNA is TGTGCCAGCAGCTTAGAGAGGGCTACGGATGGCTACACCTTC.

The chain recombines TRBV2 with TRBJ2-1, with 10 bases that match TRBD2. Looked up from germline, CDR1 is SNHLY and CDR2 is FYNNEI. The length of the CDR3 is 14 residues. Trimming took 6 bases from V and 9 from J; bases not matched to a gene: 8. The CDR3 coding sequence is TGTGCCAGCAGCGACCGACTAGCGGGCGGTGAGCAGTTCTTC. Amino acid sequence: CASSDRLAGGEQFF.

The chain joins TRBV3-1 (or the pseudogene TRBV3-2) to TRBJ1-2; a possible D gene is TRBD1 (6 bases). Germline V gene data show CDR1 as LGHDT and CDR2 as YNNKEL (reference sequence). The germline V and J ends were trimmed by 0 bases and 2 bases, with 13 bases remaining between them. The CDR3 consists of 16 residues. The CDR3 sequence: CASSQDGGQGNYGYTF. As DNA, the CDR3 is TGTGCCAGCAGCCAAGATGGGGGACAAGGAAACTATGGCTACACCTTC.

The V gene is TRBV5-6, the J gene TRBJ2-5, with 9 bases that match TRBD1. CDR1 is SGHDT and CDR2 is YYEEEE in the germline V gene. The CDR3 covers 16 residues. J lost 2 bases, V lost 3 bases, and 8 bases had no gene match. The CDR3 nucleotides are TGTGCCAGCAGCTGGAGCCGGGACAGGGTTCAAGAGACCCAGTACTTC. This translates into CASSWSRDRVQETQYF.

The chain joins TRBV25-1 to TRBJ1-1; the D is unclear. The CDR3 is made up of 13 amino acids. Trimming took 6 bases from V and 5 from J, leaving 13 bases between them. Germline V gives CDR1 MGHDK, CDR2 SYGVNS. DNA for the CDR3: TGTGCCAGCAGCGCCGGGGTCCGTACTGAAGCTTTCTTT. Its translation: CASSAGVRTEAFF.

The chain links TRBV2 to TRBJ1-1; 7 bases are shared with TRBD1. The CDR3 contains 14 residues. Trimming at V came to 10 bases and at J to 10 bases, leaving 18 bases not matched to a gene. In germline, CDR1 is SNHLY, CDR2 FYNNEI. CDR3 DNA sequence: TGTGCCATCCTCGGAGGGCAGGGGGTCTCCCGAGCTTTCTTT. Protein sequence: CAILGGQGVSRAFF.

This chain joins TRBV5-6 and TRBJ1-2, with a possible D match to TRBD1 (6 bases). The V end lost 6 bases, the J end lost 3 bases, and 15 bases lay between the germline ends. The CDR3 covers 14 residues. CDR1 and CDR2 (germline): SGHDT, YYEEEE. For the CDR3, the DNA is TGTGCCAGCACCGGAGGGGGGGGCTACTATGGCTACACCTTC. Translation: CASTGGGGYYGYTF.